Listed here is a single T cell receptor beta chain. This specimen belongs to a study of blood T cell repertoires in COVID-19. V shed 5 bases and J 7 bases; nucleotides not matched to a gene: 5. Germline V lookup: CDR1 LNHDA, CDR2 SQIVND (reference sequence). This CDR3 contains 14 residues. Only in-frame clones appear in the TCRdb table, and some are missing; sequencing was by immunoSEQ multiplex PCR. The sample records some 130,000 clones, approximately 81% being singletons. The material sequenced was peripheral blood. The J gene is TRBJ1-6, the V gene TRBV19, with 7 bases aligning to TRBD1. The clonotype comes from a woman aged 80 or older with acute or convalescent COVID-19. The CDR3 nucleotides read TGTGCCAGTAGTCTCGGACAGGTGAATTCACCCCTCCACTTT. As protein: CASSLGQVNSPLHF.